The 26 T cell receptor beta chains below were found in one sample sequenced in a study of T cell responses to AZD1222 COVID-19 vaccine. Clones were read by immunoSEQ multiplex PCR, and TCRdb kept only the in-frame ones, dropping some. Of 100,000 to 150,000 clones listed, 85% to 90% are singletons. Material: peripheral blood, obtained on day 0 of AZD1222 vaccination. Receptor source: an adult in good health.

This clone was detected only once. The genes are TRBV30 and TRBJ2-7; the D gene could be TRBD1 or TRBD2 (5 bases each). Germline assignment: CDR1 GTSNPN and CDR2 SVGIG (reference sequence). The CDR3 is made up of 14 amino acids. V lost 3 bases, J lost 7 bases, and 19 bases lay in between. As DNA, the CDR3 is TGTGCCTGGAGCCGGGACGCCGGGTGGGGTGAGCAGTACTTC. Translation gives CAWSRDAGWGEQYF.

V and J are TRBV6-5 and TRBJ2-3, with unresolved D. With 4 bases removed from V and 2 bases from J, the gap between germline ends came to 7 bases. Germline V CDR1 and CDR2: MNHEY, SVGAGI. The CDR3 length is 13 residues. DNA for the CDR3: TGTGCCAGCAGTTCATCCGTCACAGATACGCAGTATTTT. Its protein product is CASSSSVTDTQYF.

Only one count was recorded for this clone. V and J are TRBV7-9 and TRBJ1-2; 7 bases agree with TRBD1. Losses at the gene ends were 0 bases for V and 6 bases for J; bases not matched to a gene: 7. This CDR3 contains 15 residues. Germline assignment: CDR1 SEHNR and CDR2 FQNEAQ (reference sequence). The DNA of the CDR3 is TGTGCCAGCAGCTTAGCGGGGACAGCGAGAGATGGCTACACCTTC. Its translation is CASSLAGTARDGYTF. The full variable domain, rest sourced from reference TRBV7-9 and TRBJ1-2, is DTGVSQNPRHKITKRGQNVTFRCDPISEHNRLYWYRQTLGQGPEFLTYFQNEAQLEKSRLLSDRFSAERPKGSFSTLEIQRTEQGDSAMYLCASSLAGTARDGYTFGSGTRLTVV.

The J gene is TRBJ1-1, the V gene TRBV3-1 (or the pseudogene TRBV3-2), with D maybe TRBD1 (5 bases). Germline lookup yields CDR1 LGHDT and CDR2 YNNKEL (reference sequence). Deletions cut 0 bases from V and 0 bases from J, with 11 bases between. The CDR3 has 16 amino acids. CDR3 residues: CASSQDLGGMNTEAFF. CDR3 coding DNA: TGTGCCAGCAGCCAAGATCTTGGGGGAATGAACACTGAAGCTTTCTTT.

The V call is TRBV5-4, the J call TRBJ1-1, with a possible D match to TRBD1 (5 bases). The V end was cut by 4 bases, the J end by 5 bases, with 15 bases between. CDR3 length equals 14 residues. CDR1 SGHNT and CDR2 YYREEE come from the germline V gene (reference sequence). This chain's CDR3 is CASSPRDAGTEAFF. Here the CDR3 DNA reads TGTGCCAGCAGCCCCCGGGACGCGGGTACTGAAGCTTTCTTT. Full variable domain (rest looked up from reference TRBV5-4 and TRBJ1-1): ETGVTQSPTHLIKTRGQQVTLRCSSQSGHNTVSWYQQALGQGPQFIFQYYREEENGRGNFPPRFSGLQFPNYSSELNVNALELDDSALYLCASSPRDAGTEAFFGQGTRLTVV.

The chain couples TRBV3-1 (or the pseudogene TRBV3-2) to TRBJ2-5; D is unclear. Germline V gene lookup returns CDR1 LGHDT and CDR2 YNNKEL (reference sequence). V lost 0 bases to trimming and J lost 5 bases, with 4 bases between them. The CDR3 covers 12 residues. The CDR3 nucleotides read TGTGCCAGCAGCCAAGAGGTGGAGACCCAGTACTTC. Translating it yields CASSQEVETQYF.

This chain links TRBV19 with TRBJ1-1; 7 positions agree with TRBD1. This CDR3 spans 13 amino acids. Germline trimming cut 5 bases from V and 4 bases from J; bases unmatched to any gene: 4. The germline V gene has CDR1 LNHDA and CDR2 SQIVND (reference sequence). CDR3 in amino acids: CASSVTGSTEAFF. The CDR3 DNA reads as TGTGCCAGTAGTGTGACAGGGTCCACTGAAGCTTTCTTT.

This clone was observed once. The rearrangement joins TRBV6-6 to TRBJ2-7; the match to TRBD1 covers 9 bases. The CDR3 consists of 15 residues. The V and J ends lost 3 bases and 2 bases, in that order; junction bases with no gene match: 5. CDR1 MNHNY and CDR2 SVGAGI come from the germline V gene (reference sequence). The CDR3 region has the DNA TGTGCCAGCAGTTATATGACAGGGGGAGCCTACGAGCAGTACTTC. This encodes CASSYMTGGAYEQYF.

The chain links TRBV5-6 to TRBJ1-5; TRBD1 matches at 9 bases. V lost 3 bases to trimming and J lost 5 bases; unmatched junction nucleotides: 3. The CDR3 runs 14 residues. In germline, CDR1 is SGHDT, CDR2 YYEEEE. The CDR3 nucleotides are TGTGCCAGCAGCTGGGGGACAGGGTATCAGCCCCAGCATTTT. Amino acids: CASSWGTGYQPQHF.

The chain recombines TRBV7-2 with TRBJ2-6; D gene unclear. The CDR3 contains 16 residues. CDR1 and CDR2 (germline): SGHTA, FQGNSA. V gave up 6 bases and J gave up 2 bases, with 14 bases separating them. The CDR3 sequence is CASRLSPRTGANVLTF. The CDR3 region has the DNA TGTGCCAGCAGGCTAAGCCCGAGAACTGGGGCCAACGTCCTGACTTTC.

The CDR3 DNA sequence: TGTGCCAGCAGTTTACTGACACCGGGACAAAAGAATTCACCCCTCCACTTT. Amino acids: CASSLLTPGQKNSPLHF. This sequence joins TRBV28 and TRBJ1-6, with D maybe TRBD1 (6 bases). The CDR3 length is 17 residues. Germline CDR1 MDHEN, CDR2 SYDVKM. Trimming took 2 bases from V and 7 from J, leaving 18 bases between them.

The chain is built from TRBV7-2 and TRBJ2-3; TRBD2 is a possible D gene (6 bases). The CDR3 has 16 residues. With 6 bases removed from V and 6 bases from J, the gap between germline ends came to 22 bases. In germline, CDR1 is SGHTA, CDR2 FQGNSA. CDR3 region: CASRPPGTPGVDTQYF. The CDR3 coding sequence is TGTGCCAGCAGGCCGCCCGGGACCCCGGGAGTGGATACGCAGTATTTT.

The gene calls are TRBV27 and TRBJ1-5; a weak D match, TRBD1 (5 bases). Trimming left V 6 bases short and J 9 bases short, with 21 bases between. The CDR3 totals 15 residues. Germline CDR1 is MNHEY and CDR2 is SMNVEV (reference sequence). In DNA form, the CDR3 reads TGTGCCAGCAGCCCTTGGGGCGGGACGTTAATGCCCCAGCATTTT. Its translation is CASSPWGGTLMPQHF.

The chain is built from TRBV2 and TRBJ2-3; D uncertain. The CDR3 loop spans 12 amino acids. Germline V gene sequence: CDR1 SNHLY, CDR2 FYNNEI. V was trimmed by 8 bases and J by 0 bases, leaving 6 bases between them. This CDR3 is CASAASTDTQYF. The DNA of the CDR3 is TGTGCCAGCGCGGCTAGCACAGATACGCAGTATTTT.

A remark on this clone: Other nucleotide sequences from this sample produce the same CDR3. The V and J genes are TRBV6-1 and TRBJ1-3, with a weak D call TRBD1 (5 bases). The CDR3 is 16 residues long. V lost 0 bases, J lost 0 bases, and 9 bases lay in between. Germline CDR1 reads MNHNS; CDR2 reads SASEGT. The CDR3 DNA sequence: TGTGCCAGCAGTGAAGCGGGACGCCGCTCTGGAAACACCATATATTTT. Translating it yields CASSEAGRRSGNTIYF.

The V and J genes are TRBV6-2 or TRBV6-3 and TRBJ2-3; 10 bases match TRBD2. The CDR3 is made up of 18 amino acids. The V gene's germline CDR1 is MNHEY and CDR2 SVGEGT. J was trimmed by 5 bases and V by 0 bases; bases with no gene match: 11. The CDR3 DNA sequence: TGTGCCAGCAGTTACTCGACGTCCCTAGCGGGGGTCGGAGATACGCAGTATTTT. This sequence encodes CASSYSTSLAGVGDTQYF.

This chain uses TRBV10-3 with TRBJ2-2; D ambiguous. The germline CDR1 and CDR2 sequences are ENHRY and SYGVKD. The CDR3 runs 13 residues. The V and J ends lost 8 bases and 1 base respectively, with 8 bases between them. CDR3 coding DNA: TGTGCCATCGGGTGGGAGAACACCGGGGAGCTGTTTTTT. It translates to CAIGWENTGELFF.

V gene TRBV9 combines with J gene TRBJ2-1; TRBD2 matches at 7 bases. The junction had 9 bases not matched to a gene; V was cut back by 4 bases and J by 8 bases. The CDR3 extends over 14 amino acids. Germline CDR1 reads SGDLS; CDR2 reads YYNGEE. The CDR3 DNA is TGTGCCAGCAGCCTGACTGCGGGAGATCATGAGCAGTTCTTC. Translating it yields CASSLTAGDHEQFF.

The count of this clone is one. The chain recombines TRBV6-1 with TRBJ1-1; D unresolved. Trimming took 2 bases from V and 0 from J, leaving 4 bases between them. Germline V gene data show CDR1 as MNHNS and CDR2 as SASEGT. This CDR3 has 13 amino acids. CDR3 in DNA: TGTGCCAGCAGTGAACACCTGAACACTGAAGCTTTCTTT. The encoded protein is CASSEHLNTEAFF.

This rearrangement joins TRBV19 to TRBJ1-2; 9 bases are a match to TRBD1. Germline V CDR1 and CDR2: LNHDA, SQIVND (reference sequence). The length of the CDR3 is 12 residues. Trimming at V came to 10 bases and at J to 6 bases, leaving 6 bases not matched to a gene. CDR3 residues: CATRDRVDGYTF. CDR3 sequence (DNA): TGTGCCACCCGGGACAGGGTTGATGGCTACACCTTC.

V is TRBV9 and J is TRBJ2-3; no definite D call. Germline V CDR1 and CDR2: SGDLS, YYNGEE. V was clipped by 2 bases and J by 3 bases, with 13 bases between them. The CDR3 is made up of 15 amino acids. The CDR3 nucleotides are TGTGCCAGCAGCGTCTCGGGCCGAGGAACAGATACGCAGTATTTT. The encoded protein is CASSVSGRGTDTQYF.

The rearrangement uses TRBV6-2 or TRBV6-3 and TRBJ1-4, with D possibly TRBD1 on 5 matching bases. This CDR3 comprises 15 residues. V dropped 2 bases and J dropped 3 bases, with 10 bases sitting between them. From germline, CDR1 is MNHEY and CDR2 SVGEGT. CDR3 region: CASSYGGGANEKLFF. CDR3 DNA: TGTGCCAGCAGTTACGGCGGGGGGGCTAATGAAAAACTGTTTTTT.

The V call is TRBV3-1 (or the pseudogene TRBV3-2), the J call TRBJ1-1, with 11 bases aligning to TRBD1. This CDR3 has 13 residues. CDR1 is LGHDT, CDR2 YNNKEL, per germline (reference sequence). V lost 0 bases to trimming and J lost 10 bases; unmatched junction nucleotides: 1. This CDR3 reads CASSQEGQGVAFF. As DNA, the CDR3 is TGTGCCAGCAGCCAAGAGGGACAGGGGGTAGCTTTCTTT.

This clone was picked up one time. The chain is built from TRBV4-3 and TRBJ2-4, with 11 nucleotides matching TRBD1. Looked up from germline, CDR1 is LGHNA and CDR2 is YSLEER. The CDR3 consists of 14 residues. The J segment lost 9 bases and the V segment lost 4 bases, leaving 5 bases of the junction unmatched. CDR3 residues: CASSPRTGGGIQYF. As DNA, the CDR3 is TGCGCCAGCAGCCCTCGGACAGGGGGCGGCATTCAGTACTTC.

DNA for the CDR3: TGCGCCAGCAGCCCCCTTGGAGCGGGAGATCGGGAGACCCAGTACTTC. This encodes CASSPLGAGDRETQYF. The chain carries TRBV4-3 and TRBJ2-5; 8 bases line up with TRBD2. With V trimmed by 4 bases and J by 5 bases, 12 bases remained unmatched. Germline CDR1 reads LGHNA; CDR2 reads YSLEER. The CDR3 is 16 amino acids.

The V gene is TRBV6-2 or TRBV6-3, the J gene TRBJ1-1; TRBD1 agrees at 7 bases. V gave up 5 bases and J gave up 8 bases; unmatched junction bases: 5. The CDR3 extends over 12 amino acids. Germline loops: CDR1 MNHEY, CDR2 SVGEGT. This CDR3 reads CASSPRDREAFF. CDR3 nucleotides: TGTGCCAGCAGTCCCCGGGACAGAGAAGCTTTCTTT.